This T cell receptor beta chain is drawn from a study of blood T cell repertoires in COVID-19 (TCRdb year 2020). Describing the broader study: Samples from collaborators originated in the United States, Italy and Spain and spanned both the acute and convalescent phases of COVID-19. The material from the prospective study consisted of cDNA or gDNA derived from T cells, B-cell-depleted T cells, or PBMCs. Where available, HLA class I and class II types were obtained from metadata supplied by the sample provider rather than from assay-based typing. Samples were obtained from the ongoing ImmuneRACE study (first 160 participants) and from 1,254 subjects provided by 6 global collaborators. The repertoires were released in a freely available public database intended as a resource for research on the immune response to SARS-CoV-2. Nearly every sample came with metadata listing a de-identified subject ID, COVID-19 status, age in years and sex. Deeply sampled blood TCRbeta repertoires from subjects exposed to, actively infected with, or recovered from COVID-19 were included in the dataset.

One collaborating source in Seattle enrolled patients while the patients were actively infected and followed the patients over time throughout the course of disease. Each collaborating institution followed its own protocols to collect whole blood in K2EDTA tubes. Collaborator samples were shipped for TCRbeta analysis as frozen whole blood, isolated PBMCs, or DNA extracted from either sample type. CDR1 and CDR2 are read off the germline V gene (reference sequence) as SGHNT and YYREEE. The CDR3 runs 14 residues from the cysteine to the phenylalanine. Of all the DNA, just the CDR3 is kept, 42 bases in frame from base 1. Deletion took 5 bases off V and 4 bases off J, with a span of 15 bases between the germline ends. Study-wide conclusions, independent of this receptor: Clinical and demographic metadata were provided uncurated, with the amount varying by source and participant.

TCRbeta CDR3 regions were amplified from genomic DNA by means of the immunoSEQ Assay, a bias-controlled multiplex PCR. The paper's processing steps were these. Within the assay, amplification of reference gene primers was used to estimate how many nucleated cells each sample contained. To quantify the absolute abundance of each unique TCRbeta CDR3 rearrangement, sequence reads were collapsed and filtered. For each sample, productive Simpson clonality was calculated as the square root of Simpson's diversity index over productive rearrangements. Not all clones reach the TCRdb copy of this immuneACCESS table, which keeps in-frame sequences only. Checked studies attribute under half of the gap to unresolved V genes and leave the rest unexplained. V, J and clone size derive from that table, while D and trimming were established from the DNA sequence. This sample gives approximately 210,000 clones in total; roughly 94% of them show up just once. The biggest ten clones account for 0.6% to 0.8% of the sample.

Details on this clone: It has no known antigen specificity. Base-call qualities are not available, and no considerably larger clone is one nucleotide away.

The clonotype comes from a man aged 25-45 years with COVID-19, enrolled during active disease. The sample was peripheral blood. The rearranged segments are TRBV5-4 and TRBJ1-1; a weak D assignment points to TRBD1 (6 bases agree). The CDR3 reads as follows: CASSQDSIVTEAFF. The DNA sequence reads TGTGCCAGCAGTCAGGACAGTATCGTCACTGAAGCTTTCTTT.